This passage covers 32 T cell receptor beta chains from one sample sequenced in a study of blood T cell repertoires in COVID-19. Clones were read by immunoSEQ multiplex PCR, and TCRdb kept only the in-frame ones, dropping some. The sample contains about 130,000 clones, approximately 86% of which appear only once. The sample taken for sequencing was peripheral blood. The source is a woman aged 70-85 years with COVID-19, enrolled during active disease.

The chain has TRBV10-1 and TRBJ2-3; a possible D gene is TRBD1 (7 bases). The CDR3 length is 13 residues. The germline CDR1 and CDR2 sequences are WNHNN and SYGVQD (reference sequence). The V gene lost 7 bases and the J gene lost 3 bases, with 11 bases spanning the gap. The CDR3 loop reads CASTQGGTDTQYF. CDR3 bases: TGCGCCAGCACCCAGGGGGGAACAGATACGCAGTATTTT.

The CDR3 DNA reads as TGTGCCAGCCAGGGACAGGTCTATGGCTACACCTTC. This sequence encodes CASQGQVYGYTF. This chain joins TRBV7-9 and TRBJ1-2; 8 nucleotides match TRBD1. Germline CDR1 reads SEHNR; CDR2 reads FQNEAQ (reference sequence). The CDR3 is 12 amino acids. V lost 8 bases and J lost 4; bases outside the gene matches: 3. Full variable domain (missing parts from reference TRBV7-9 and TRBJ1-2): DTGVSQNPRHKITKRGQNVTFRCDPISEHNRLYWYRQTLGQGPEFLTYFQNEAQLEKSRLLSDRFSAERPKGSFSTLEIQRTEQGDSAMYLCASQGQVYGYTFGSGTRLTVV.

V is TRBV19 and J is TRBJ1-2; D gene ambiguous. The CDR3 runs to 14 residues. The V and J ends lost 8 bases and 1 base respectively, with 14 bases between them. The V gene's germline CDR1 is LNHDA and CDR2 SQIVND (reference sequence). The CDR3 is CASHHSGYNYGYTF. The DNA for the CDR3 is TGTGCCAGTCACCACAGTGGATATAACTATGGCTACACCTTC.

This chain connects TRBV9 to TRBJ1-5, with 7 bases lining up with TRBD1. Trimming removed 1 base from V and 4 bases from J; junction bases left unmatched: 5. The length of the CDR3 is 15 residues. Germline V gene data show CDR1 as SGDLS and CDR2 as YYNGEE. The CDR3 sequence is CASSVQGTVNQPQHF. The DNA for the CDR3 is TGTGCCAGCAGCGTACAAGGGACAGTGAATCAGCCCCAGCATTTT.

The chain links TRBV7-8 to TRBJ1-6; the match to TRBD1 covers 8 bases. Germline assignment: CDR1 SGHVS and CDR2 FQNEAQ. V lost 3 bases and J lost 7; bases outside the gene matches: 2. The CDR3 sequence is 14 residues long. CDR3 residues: CASSFGQGNSPLHF. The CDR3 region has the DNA TGTGCCAGCAGCTTTGGACAGGGAAATTCACCCCTCCACTTT. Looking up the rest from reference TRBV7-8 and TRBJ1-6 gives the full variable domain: GAGVSQSPRYKVAKRGQDVALRCDPISGHVSLFWYQQALGQGPEFLTYFQNEAQLDKSGLPSDRFFAERPEGSVSTLKIQRTQQEDSAVYLCASSFGQGNSPLHFGNGTRLTVT.

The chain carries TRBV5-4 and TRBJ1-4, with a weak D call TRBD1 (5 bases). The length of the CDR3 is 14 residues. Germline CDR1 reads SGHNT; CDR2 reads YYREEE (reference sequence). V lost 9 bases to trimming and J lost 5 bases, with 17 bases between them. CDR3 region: CATSRDGRNEKLFF. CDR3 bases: TGTGCCACCAGTAGGGACGGGAGGAATGAAAAACTGTTTTTT.

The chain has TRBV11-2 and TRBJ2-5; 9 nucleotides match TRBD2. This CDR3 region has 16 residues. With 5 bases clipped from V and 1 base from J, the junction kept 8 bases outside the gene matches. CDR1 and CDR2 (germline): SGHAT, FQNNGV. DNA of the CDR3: TGTGCCAGCAGCCATTGGGCGGGGGGGACCCAAGAGACCCAGTACTTC. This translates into CASSHWAGGTQETQYF.

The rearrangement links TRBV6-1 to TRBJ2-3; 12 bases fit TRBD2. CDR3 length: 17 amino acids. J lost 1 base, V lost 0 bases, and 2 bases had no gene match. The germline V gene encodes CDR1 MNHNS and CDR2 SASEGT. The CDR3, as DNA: TGTGCCAGCAGTGAAGCGCGGACTAGCGGGGGCACAGATACGCAGTATTTT. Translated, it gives CASSEARTSGGTDTQYF.

CDR3 nucleotides: TGCGCCAGCAGCTTGGGGCTAGCGGGGGCTACCTCGACCTTCACAGATACGCAGTATTTT. Translating gives CASSLGLAGATSTFTDTQYF. The J gene is TRBJ2-3, the V gene TRBV5-1, with 10 bases matching TRBD2. The V gene end was trimmed by 0 bases and the J gene end by 2 bases; junction bases not matched to a gene: 15. The V gene's germline CDR1 is SGHRS and CDR2 YFSETQ. The CDR3 consists of 20 residues.

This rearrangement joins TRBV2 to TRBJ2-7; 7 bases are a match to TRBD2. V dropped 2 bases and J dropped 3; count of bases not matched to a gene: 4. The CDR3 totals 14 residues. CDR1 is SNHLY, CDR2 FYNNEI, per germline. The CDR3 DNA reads TGTGCCAGCAGTGAATATGGGGGGGTCTACGAGCAGTACTTC. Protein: CASSEYGGVYEQYF.

The CDR3 reads CSASRSNTEAFF. DNA of the CDR3: TGCAGTGCTAGTCGGTCGAACACTGAAGCTTTCTTT. The chain joins TRBV20-1 to TRBJ1-1; D not certain. CDR3 size: 12 residues. Germline V gives CDR1 DFQATT, CDR2 SNEGSKA (reference sequence). V lost 3 bases to trimming and J lost 1 base, with 6 bases between them.

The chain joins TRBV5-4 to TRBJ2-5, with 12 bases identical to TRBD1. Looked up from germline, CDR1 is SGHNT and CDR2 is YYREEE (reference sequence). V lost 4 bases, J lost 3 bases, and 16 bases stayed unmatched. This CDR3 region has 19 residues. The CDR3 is CASSAGTGGLAVPKETQYF. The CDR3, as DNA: TGTGCCAGCAGCGCAGGGACAGGGGGCTTAGCGGTCCCAAAAGAGACCCAGTACTTC.

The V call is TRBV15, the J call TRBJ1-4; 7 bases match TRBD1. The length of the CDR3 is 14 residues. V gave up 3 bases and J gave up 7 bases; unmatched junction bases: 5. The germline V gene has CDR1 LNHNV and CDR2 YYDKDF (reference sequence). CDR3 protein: CATSSWDRGEKLFF. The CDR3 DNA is TGTGCCACCAGCAGCTGGGACAGAGGTGAAAAACTGTTTTTT.

CDR3 sequence: CASSRKFRGENYGYTF. In nucleotides, the CDR3 is TGTGCCAGTAGTAGAAAGTTCAGGGGGGAGAACTATGGCTACACCTTC. The J gene is TRBJ1-2, the V gene TRBV19; 7 positions agree with TRBD1. This CDR3 has 16 amino acids. Germline CDR1 is LNHDA and CDR2 is SQIVND (reference sequence). The V and J ends lost 4 bases and 2 bases, in that order; junction bases with no gene match: 10. The variable domain in full, completed from reference TRBV19 and TRBJ1-2, reads DGGITQSPKYLFRKEGQNVTLSCEQNLNHDAMYWYRQDPGQGLRLIYYSQIVNDFQKGDIAEGYSVSREKKESFPLTVTSAQKNPTAFYLCASSRKFRGENYGYTFGSGTRLTVV.

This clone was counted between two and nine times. CDR3 sequence reads: CASSRTGGDETQYF. For the CDR3, the DNA is TGTGCCAGCTCACGGACAGGGGGCGACGAGACCCAGTACTTC. The chain has TRBV18 and TRBJ2-5; 11 bases match TRBD1. This CDR3 comprises 14 residues. V shed 4 bases and J 5 bases; nucleotides not matched to a gene: 3. Germline values: CDR1 KGHSH, CDR2 LQKENI.

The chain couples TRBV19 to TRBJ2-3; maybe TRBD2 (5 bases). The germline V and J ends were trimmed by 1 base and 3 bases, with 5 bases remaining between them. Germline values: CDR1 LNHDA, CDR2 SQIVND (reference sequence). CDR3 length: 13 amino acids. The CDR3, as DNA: TGTGCCAGTAGTATAGCGGGAACAGATACGCAGTATTTT. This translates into CASSIAGTDTQYF.

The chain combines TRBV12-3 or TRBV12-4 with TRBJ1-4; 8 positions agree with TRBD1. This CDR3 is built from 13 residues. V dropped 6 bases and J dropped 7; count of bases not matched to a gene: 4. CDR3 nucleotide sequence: TGTGCCAGCAGGGGGACAGGACCTGAAAAACTGTTTTTT. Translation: CASRGTGPEKLFF.

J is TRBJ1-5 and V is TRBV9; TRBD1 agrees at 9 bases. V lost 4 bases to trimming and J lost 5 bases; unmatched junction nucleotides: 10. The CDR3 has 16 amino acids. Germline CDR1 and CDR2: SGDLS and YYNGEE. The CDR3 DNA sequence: TGTGCCAGCAGCCCCACGACAGGGGGGTTTGATCAGCCCCAGCATTTT. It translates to CASSPTTGGFDQPQHF. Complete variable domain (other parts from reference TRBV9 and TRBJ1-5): DSGVTQTPKHLITATGQRVTLRCSPRSGDLSVYWYQQSLDQGLQFLIQYYNGEERAKGNILERFSAQQFPDLHSELNLSSLELGDSALYFCASSPTTGGFDQPQHFGDGTRLSIL.

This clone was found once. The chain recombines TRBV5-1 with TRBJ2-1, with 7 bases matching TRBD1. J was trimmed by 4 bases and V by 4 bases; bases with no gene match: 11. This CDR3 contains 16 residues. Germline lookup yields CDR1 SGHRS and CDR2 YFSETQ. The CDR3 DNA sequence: TGCGCCAGCAGCGGTGGACAGGTTGGTGTTTACAATGAGCAGTTCTTC. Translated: CASSGGQVGVYNEQFF.

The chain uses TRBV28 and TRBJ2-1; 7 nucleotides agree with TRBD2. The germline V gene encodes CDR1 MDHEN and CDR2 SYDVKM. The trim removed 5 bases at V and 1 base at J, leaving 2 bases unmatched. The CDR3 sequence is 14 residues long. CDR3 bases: TGTGCCAGCAGTCAGGGAGGGTCCTACAATGAGCAGTTCTTC. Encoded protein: CASSQGGSYNEQFF. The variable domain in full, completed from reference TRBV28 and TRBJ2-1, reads DVKVTQSSRYLVKRTGEKVFLECVQDMDHENMFWYRQDPGLGLRLIYFSYDVKMKEKGDIPEGYSVSREKKERFSLILESASTNQTSMYLCASSQGGSYNEQFFGPGTRLTVL.

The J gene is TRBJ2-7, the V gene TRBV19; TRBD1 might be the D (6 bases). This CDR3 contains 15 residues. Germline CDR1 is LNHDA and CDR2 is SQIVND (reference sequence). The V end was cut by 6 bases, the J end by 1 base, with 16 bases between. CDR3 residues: CASSPRDIKSYEQYF. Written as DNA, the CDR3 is TGTGCCAGTAGCCCTCGGGACATAAAATCCTACGAGCAGTACTTC.

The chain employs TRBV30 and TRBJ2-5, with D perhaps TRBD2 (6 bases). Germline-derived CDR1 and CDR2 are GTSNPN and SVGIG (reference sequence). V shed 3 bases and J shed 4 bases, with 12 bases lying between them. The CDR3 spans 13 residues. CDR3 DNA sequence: TGTGCCTGGAGCCCCGACGGGAGAGAGACCCAGTACTTC. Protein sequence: CAWSPDGRETQYF.

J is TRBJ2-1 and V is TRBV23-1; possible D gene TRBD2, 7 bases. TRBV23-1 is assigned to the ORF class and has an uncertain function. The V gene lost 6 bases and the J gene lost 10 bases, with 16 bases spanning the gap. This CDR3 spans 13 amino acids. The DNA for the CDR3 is TGCGCCAGCAGCCCACGCGGGGGCCGGGAGCAGTTCTTC. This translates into CASSPRGGREQFF.

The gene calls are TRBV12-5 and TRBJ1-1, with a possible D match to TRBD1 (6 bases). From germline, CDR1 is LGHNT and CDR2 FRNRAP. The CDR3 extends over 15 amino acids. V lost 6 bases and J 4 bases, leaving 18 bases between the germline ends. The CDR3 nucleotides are TGTGCTAGTGGCGATTATTCAGGGGCTGGCACTGAAGCTTTCTTT. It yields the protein CASGDYSGAGTEAFF.

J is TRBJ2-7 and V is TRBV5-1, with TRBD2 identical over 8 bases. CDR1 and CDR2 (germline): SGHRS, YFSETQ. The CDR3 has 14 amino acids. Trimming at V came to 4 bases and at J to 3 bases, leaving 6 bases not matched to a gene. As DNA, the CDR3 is TGCGCCAGCAGCACCCGGGAGGGGATCTACGAGCAGTACTTC. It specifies CASSTREGIYEQYF.

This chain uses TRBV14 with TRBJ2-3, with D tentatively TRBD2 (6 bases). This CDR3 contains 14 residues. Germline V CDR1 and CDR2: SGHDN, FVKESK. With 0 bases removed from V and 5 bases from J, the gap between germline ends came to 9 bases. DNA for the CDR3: TGTGCCAGCAGCCAAGAGCTTAGCGGAGATACGCAGTATTTT. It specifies CASSQELSGDTQYF.

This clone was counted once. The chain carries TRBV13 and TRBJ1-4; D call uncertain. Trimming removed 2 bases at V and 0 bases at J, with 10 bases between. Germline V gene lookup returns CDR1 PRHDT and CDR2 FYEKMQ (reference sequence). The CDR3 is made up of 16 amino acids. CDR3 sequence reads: CASSLSDRATNEKLFF. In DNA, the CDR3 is TGTGCCAGCAGCTTAAGTGATCGGGCAACTAATGAAAAACTGTTTTTT.

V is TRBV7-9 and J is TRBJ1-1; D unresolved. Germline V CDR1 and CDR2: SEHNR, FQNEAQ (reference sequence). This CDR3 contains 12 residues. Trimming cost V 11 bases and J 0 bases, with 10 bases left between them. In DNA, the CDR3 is TGTGCCGCACCCTCGGTGAACACTGAAGCTTTCTTT. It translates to CAAPSVNTEAFF.

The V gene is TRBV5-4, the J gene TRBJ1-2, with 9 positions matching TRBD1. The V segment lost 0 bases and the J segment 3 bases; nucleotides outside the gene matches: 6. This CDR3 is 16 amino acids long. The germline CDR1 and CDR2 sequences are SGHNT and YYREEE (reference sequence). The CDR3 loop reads CASSLGGQGSYYGYTF. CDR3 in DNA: TGTGCCAGCAGCTTGGGGGGACAGGGATCGTACTATGGCTACACCTTC.

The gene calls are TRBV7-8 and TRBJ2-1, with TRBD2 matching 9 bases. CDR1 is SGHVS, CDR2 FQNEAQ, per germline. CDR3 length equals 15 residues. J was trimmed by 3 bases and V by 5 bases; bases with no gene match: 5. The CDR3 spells CASSPSGGIYNEQFF. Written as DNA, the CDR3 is TGTGCCAGCAGCCCGAGCGGGGGGATCTACAATGAGCAGTTCTTC.

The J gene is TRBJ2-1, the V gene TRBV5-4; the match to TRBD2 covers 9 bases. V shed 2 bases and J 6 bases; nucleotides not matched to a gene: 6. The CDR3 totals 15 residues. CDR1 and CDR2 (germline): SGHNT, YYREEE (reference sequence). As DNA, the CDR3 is TGTGCCAGCAGCTTTGGCGGGGGGGCGGTCAATGAGCAGTTCTTC. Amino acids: CASSFGGGAVNEQFF.

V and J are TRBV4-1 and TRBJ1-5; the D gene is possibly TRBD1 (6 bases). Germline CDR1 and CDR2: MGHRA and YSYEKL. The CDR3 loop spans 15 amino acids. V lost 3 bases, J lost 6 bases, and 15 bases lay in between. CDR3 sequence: CASSHRAGDGQPQHF. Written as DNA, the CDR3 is TGCGCCAGCAGCCATAGGGCAGGGGACGGTCAGCCCCAGCATTTT.